Listed below are T cell receptor beta chains from one sample, sequenced in a study of lymphopenia after photon versus proton radiotherapy. Only in-frame clones appear in the TCRdb table, and some are missing; sequencing was by immunoSEQ multiplex PCR. The sample includes approximately 35,000 clones, almost 90% of them seen just once. The source material was peripheral blood, sampled from a patient treated with photon-based radiotherapy. These receptors originate from a woman in her forties or fifties with pancreatic cancer. Both conserved end residues are part of each CDR3. A D gene is named only where the DNA matches it firmly. Expanded clones get a size class; other rows say once, few or many, or leave the size out.

clone_size: NA; v_call: TRBV10-3; d_call: NA; j_call: TRBJ2-4; cdr3_nt: TGTGCCATCAGTGAGTCGCATAGGGAAGCCAAAAACATTCAGTACTTC; cdr3_aa: CAISESHREAKNIQYF
clone_size: NA; v_call: TRBV6-5; d_call: TRBD2; j_call: TRBJ2-7; cdr3_nt: TGTGCCAGCAGGATAAGCGGGAGCGGATCCTACGAGCAGTACTTC; cdr3_aa: CASRISGSGSYEQYF
clone_size: NA; v_call: TRBV7-2; d_call: NA; j_call: TRBJ2-1; cdr3_nt: TGTGCCAGCAGCTTACCCTGGGTGGGGCGGAGGAATCCCCTCCAGTTCTTC; cdr3_aa: CASSLPWVGRRNPLQFF
clone_size: NA; v_call: TRBV30; d_call: NA; j_call: TRBJ2-7; cdr3_nt: TGTGCCTGGAGTGCAAGAGGCAGGGATTACGAGCAGTACTTC; cdr3_aa: CAWSARGRDYEQYF
clone_size: NA; v_call: TRBV10-3; d_call: TRBD1; j_call: TRBJ2-3; cdr3_nt: TGTGCCGCCCGACAGGGCCTCGCAGATACGCAGTATTTT; cdr3_aa: CAARQGLADTQYF
clone_size: NA; v_call: TRBV19; d_call: NA; j_call: TRBJ1-4; cdr3_nt: TGTGCCAGTAGCTCCCCAACTAATGAAAAACTGTTTTTT; cdr3_aa: CASSSPTNEKLFF
clone_size: NA; v_call: TRBV10-2; d_call: NA; j_call: TRBJ1-2; cdr3_nt: TGCGCCAGCAGTGAAGGGATGGGGAACTATGGCTACACCTTC; cdr3_aa: CASSEGMGNYGYTF
clone_size: NA; v_call: TRBV19; d_call: TRBD2; j_call: TRBJ2-7; cdr3_nt: TGTGCCAGTACCCCGTCGCTAGCGGGAGGGCCCTACGAGCAGTACTTC; cdr3_aa: CASTPSLAGGPYEQYF
clone_size: NA; v_call: TRBV7-9; d_call: NA; j_call: TRBJ1-2; cdr3_nt: TGTGCCAGCAGCTTATTGGCGGAAATACATGGCTACACCTTC; cdr3_aa: CASSLLAEIHGYTF
clone_size: NA; v_call: TRBV29-1; d_call: NA; j_call: TRBJ1-3; cdr3_nt: TGCAGCGTTGAGATTCCAAATCGTAGGAACACCATATATTTT; cdr3_aa: CSVEIPNRRNTIYF
clone_size: few; v_call: TRBV6-1; d_call: NA; j_call: TRBJ2-7; cdr3_nt: TGTGCCAGCAGTGAAGCGGGGTGGGACTCTTACTACGAGCAGTACTTC; cdr3_aa: CASSEAGWDSYYEQYF
clone_size: NA; v_call: TRBV7-9; d_call: NA; j_call: TRBJ2-7; cdr3_nt: TGTGCCAGCTTCATGGCCCCCAACGAGCAGTACTTC; cdr3_aa: CASFMAPNEQYF
clone_size: NA; v_call: TRBV19; d_call: NA; j_call: TRBJ2-1; cdr3_nt: TGTGCCAGTAGTATTGGGACAGAGCAGTTCTTC; cdr3_aa: CASSIGTEQFF
clone_size: once; v_call: TRBV5-6; d_call: NA; j_call: TRBJ1-2; cdr3_nt: TGTGCCAGCAGCCCTCCGGACACCTCTAACTATGGCTACACCTTC; cdr3_aa: CASSPPDTSNYGYTF
clone_size: NA; v_call: TRBV4-2; d_call: NA; j_call: TRBJ1-1; cdr3_nt: TGTGCCAGCAGCCAAGGCACGACCATGAACACTGAAGCTTTCTTT; cdr3_aa: CASSQGTTMNTEAFF
clone_size: few; v_call: TRBV19; d_call: TRBD2; j_call: TRBJ2-7; cdr3_nt: TGTGCCAGTAGTATAGATGGGGACTACTACGAGCAGTACTTC; cdr3_aa: CASSIDGDYYEQYF
clone_size: NA; v_call: TRBV30; d_call: NA; j_call: TRBJ1-1; cdr3_nt: TGTGCCTGGAGTTCAGGGGAAGACACTGAAGCTTTCTTT; cdr3_aa: CAWSSGEDTEAFF
clone_size: NA; v_call: TRBV19; d_call: TRBD1; j_call: TRBJ2-6; cdr3_nt: TGTGCCAGTAGTACGGGACAGGGGGCCAACGTCCTGACTTTC; cdr3_aa: CASSTGQGANVLTF
clone_size: few; v_call: TRBV29-1; d_call: TRBD2; j_call: TRBJ2-7; cdr3_nt: TGCAGCGCCACTAGCGCCATCTCCTACGAGCAGTACTTC; cdr3_aa: CSATSAISYEQYF
clone_size: NA; v_call: TRBV7-2; d_call: NA; j_call: TRBJ2-7; cdr3_nt: TGTGCCAGCAGCTTAGGACAGGCCACGGAGCAGTACTTC; cdr3_aa: CASSLGQATEQYF
clone_size: NA; v_call: TRBV28; d_call: NA; j_call: TRBJ1-2; cdr3_nt: TGTGCCAGCAGTTTAAGAGGATATGGCTACACCTTC; cdr3_aa: CASSLRGYGYTF
clone_size: NA; v_call: TRBV4-2; d_call: NA; j_call: TRBJ2-1; cdr3_nt: TGTGCCAGCACCGCCGGTGGACAGCTTTCCAATGAGCAGTTCTTC; cdr3_aa: CASTAGGQLSNEQFF
clone_size: NA; v_call: TRBV5-6; d_call: NA; j_call: TRBJ2-7; cdr3_nt: TGTGCCAGCAGCTTGAAATGGGGCCCCTACGAGCAGTACTTC; cdr3_aa: CASSLKWGPYEQYF
clone_size: NA; v_call: TRBV7-8; d_call: NA; j_call: TRBJ1-4; cdr3_nt: TGTGCCAGCAGCTTAGAAGGGGTTGGGAGGGCTGAAAAACTGTTTTTT; cdr3_aa: CASSLEGVGRAEKLFF
clone_size: NA; v_call: TRBV11-2; d_call: TRBD2; j_call: TRBJ2-7; cdr3_nt: TGTGCCAGCAGTGGCTTTGAAGCGGGAGCGTACGAGCAGTACTTC; cdr3_aa: CASSGFEAGAYEQYF
clone_size: NA; v_call: TRBV27; d_call: TRBD2; j_call: TRBJ2-3; cdr3_nt: TGTGCCAGCAGTTTAAGTAGTTGGGGGGGTGCAGATACGCAGTATTTT; cdr3_aa: CASSLSSWGGADTQYF
clone_size: few; v_call: TRBV29-1; d_call: TRBD2; j_call: TRBJ2-7; cdr3_nt: TGCAGCGTTCTCGGACTAGCCTTCGACGAGCAGTACTTC; cdr3_aa: CSVLGLAFDEQYF
clone_size: once; v_call: TRBV19; d_call: NA; j_call: TRBJ2-7; cdr3_nt: TGTGCCAGTAGTATAGATAACCTCTGCTACGAGCAGTACTTC; cdr3_aa: CASSIDNLCYEQYF
clone_size: NA; v_call: TRBV5-5; d_call: TRBD1; j_call: TRBJ2-7; cdr3_nt: TGTGCCAGCAGCTTGTTTGGACAGGGAATGGGCGAGCAGTACTTC; cdr3_aa: CASSLFGQGMGEQYF
clone_size: NA; v_call: TRBV11-2; d_call: NA; j_call: TRBJ1-2; cdr3_nt: TGTGCCAGCAGCTTAGTTGGGGCTTCTAACTATGGCTACACCTTC; cdr3_aa: CASSLVGASNYGYTF
clone_size: once; v_call: TRBV15; d_call: TRBD1; j_call: TRBJ1-5; cdr3_nt: TGTGCCACCAGCAGAGGGGACAGGGGTGATCAGCCCCAGCATTTT; cdr3_aa: CATSRGDRGDQPQHF
clone_size: NA; v_call: TRBV18; d_call: TRBD1; j_call: TRBJ2-7; cdr3_nt: TGTGCCAGCTCACCGGGACAGGGGGTCTACGAGCAGTACTTC; cdr3_aa: CASSPGQGVYEQYF
clone_size: NA; v_call: TRBV2; d_call: NA; j_call: TRBJ2-3; cdr3_nt: TGTGCCAGCAGAGAACGGGACGGCTACACAGATACGCAGTATTTT; cdr3_aa: CASRERDGYTDTQYF
clone_size: NA; v_call: TRBV5-4; d_call: NA; j_call: TRBJ2-5; cdr3_nt: TGTGCCAGCAGCTTGGACGGCGGTCGTCGAGAGACCCAGTACTTC; cdr3_aa: CASSLDGGRRETQYF
clone_size: NA; v_call: TRBV11-3; d_call: NA; j_call: TRBJ2-6; cdr3_nt: TGTGCCAGCAGCCGGGAAGGGGCCAACGTCCTGACTTTC; cdr3_aa: CASSREGANVLTF
clone_size: NA; v_call: TRBV7-2; d_call: TRBD1; j_call: TRBJ1-4; cdr3_nt: TGTGCCAGCAGATTAGACAGGGGGAATGAAAAACTGTTTTTT; cdr3_aa: CASRLDRGNEKLFF
clone_size: NA; v_call: TRBV5-1; d_call: NA; j_call: TRBJ2-7; cdr3_nt: TGCGCCAGCAGCCCATCATTCACTCAGCTTTACGAGCAGTACTTC; cdr3_aa: CASSPSFTQLYEQYF
clone_size: NA; v_call: TRBV13; d_call: TRBD1; j_call: TRBJ1-1; cdr3_nt: TGTGCCAGCAGCCCCGACAGGGGTCCTTTTCCGAACACTGAAGCTTTCTTT; cdr3_aa: CASSPDRGPFPNTEAFF
clone_size: NA; v_call: TRBV19; d_call: NA; j_call: TRBJ2-2; cdr3_nt: TGTGCCAGTAGCCGCCCTTTGGCGCCGTCGAACACCGGGGAGCTGTTTTTT; cdr3_aa: CASSRPLAPSNTGELFF
clone_size: few; v_call: TRBV6-1; d_call: TRBD1; j_call: TRBJ1-1; cdr3_nt: TGTGCCAGCAGTCTCCGAACCGGGACAGCCTTT; cdr3_aa: CASSLRTGTAF
clone_size: once; v_call: TRBV21-1; d_call: NA; j_call: TRBJ2-7; cdr3_nt: TGTGCCAGCAGCGCTTTAGCGGGTCTTCTTGGAGCCTACGAGCAGTACTTC; cdr3_aa: CASSALAGLLGAYEQYF
clone_size: once; v_call: TRBV9; d_call: NA; j_call: TRBJ2-5; cdr3_nt: TGTGCCAGCTCAGGATCAGGAGGCATACAAGAGACCCAGTACTTC; cdr3_aa: CASSGSGGIQETQYF
clone_size: large; v_call: TRBV29-1; d_call: NA; j_call: TRBJ1-1; cdr3_nt: TGCAGCGTTTGGGACGAGAACACTGAAGCTTTCTTT; cdr3_aa: CSVWDENTEAFF
clone_size: NA; v_call: TRBV19; d_call: NA; j_call: TRBJ1-5; cdr3_nt: TGTGCCAGTAGTATGGGGCAGGGGAGAAGCAATCAGCCCCAGCATTTT; cdr3_aa: CASSMGQGRSNQPQHF
clone_size: NA; v_call: TRBV2; d_call: TRBD1; j_call: TRBJ1-2; cdr3_nt: TGTGCCAGCGGGGGACAGGGAAACTATGGCTACACCTTC; cdr3_aa: CASGGQGNYGYTF
clone_size: NA; v_call: TRBV27; d_call: NA; j_call: TRBJ2-1; cdr3_nt: TGTGCCGTCCAGGGGCCCCCCTACAATGAGCAGTTCTTC; cdr3_aa: CAVQGPPYNEQFF
clone_size: NA; v_call: TRBV7-9; d_call: NA; j_call: TRBJ2-1; cdr3_nt: TGTGCCAGCAGCTCGTCGGGCGGGGCTGAGCAGTTCTTC; cdr3_aa: CASSSSGGAEQFF
clone_size: NA; v_call: TRBV5-1; d_call: NA; j_call: TRBJ2-5; cdr3_nt: TGCGCCAGCAGCACCGGACGAAGCTGGGAGACCCAGTACTTC; cdr3_aa: CASSTGRSWETQYF
clone_size: NA; v_call: TRBV7-2; d_call: NA; j_call: TRBJ1-1; cdr3_nt: TGTGCCAGCATCGGGTCATCGGGTGTAGGTGAAGCTTTCTTT; cdr3_aa: CASIGSSGVGEAFF
clone_size: NA; v_call: TRBV25-1; d_call: NA; j_call: TRBJ2-7; cdr3_nt: TGTGCCAGCAGTAGCCTGATTACACCCTACGAGCAGTACTTC; cdr3_aa: CASSSLITPYEQYF